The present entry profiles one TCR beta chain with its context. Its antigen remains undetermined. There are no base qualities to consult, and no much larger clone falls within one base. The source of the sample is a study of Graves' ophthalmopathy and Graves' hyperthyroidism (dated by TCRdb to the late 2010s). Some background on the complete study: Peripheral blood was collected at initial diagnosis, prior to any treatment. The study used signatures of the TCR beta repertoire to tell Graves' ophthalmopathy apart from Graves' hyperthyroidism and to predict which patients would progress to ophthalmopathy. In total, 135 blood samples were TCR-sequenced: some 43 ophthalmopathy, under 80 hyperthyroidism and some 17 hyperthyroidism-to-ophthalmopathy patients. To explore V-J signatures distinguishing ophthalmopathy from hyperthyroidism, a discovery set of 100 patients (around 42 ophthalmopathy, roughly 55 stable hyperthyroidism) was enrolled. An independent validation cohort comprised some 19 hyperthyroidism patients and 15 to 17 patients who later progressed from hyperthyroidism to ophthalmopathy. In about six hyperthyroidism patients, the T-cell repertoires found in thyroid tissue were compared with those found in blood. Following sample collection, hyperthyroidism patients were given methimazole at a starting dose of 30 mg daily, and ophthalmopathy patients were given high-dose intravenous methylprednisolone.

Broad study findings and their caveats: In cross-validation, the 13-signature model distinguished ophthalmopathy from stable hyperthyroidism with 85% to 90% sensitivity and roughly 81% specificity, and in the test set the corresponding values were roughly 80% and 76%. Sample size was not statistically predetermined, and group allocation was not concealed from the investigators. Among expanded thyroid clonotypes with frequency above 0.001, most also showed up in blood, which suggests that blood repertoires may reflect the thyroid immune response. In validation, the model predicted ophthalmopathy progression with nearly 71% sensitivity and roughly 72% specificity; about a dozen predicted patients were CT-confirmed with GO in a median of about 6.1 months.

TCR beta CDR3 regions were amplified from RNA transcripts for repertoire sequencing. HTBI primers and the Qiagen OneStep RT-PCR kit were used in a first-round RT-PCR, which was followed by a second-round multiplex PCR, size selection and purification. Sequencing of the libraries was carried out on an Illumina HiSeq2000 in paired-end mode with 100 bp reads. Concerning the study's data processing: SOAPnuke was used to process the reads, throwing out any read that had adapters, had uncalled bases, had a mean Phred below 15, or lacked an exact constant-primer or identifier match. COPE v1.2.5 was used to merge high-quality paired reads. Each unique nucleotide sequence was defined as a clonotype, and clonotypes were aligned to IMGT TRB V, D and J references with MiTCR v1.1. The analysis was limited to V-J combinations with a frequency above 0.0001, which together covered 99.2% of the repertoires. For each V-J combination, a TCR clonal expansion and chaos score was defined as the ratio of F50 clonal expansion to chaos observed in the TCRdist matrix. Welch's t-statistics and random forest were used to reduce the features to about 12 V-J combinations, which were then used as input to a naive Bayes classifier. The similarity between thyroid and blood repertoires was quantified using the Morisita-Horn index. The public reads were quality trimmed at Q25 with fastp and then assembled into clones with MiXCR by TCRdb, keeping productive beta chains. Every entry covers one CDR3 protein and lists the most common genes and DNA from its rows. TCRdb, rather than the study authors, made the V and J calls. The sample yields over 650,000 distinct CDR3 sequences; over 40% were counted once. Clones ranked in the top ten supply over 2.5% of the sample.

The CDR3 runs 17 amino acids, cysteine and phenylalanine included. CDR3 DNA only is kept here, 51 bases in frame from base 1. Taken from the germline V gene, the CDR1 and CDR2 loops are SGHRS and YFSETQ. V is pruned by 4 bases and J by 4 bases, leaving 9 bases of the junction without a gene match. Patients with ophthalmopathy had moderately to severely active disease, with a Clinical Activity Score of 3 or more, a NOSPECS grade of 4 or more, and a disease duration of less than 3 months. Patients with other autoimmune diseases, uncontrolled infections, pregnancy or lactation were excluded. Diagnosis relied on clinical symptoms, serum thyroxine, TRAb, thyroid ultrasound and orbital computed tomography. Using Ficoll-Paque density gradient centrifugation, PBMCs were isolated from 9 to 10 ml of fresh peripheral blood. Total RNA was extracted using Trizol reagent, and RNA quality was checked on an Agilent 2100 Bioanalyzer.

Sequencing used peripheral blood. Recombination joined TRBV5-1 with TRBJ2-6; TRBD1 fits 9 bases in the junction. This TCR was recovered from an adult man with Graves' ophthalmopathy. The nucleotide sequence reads TGCGCCAGCAGCGCGGGGGACAGGGACGAAGGGGCCAACGTCCTGACTTTC. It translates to CASSAGDRDEGANVLTF.